Below are 5 T cell receptor beta chains sequenced from a single sample in a study of shared clonotypes between healthy human individuals. Libraries were prepared by immunoSEQ multiplex PCR; TCRdb keeps only in-frame clonotypes and omits some of them. The repertoire holds hundreds of thousands of clones, about 80% seen once, with 1.5% to 2% in the top ten. Input material: memory CD4+ T cells sorted from blood. Subset given: CD45RA-negative fraction. The receptor set was obtained from a woman aged 25 to 39 in good health.

This clone was found a few times. The chain combines TRBV28 with TRBJ2-1, with no clear D. V was cut by 6 bases and J by 12 bases, with 15 bases left in between. This CDR3 is 12 amino acids long. Germline V gene data show CDR1 as MDHEN and CDR2 as SYDVKM. The CDR3 is CASRDQISRQFF. The CDR3 coding sequence is TGTGCCAGCAGGGACCAAATCTCGAGGCAGTTCTTC.

The chain couples TRBV28 to TRBJ2-7; D unclear. The CDR3 consists of 12 residues. V lost 7 bases and J 3 bases, leaving 10 bases between the germline ends. Germline CDR1 and CDR2: MDHEN and SYDVKM. The DNA for the CDR3 is TGTGCCAGCAACGACCGCGGCTACGAGCAGTACTTC. This codes for CASNDRGYEQYF.

V gene TRBV7-9 combines with J gene TRBJ2-7; 8 bases are shared with TRBD2. Per the germline V gene, CDR1 is SEHNR and CDR2 is FQNEAQ (reference sequence). V gave up 5 bases and J gave up 3 bases; unmatched junction bases: 3. The CDR3 contains 13 residues. The CDR3 nucleotides are TGTGCCAGCAGCGAGCGGGAGTTCTACGAGCAGTACTTC. Amino acids: CASSEREFYEQYF.

The chain is built from TRBV28 and TRBJ2-5, with TRBD2 as a possible D gene (5 bases). Between the trimmed V and J ends, which lost 6 bases and 2 bases, there was a span of 19 bases. Germline V gene data show CDR1 as MDHEN and CDR2 as SYDVKM. The CDR3 contains 16 residues. Here the CDR3 reads CASSLPPGFLQETQYF. The CDR3 coding sequence is TGTGCCAGCAGCCTCCCTCCGGGATTTCTTCAAGAGACCCAGTACTTC.

This rearrangement joins TRBV5-4 to TRBJ1-2; the D is unclear. Trimming took 4 bases from V and 6 from J, leaving 16 bases between them. The CDR3 runs to 14 residues. Germline V lookup: CDR1 SGHNT, CDR2 YYREEE (reference sequence). The CDR3: CASSPIDTEDGYTF. DNA of the CDR3: TGTGCCAGCAGCCCCATCGATACAGAAGATGGCTACACCTTC.